Sequencing of this TCR beta chain was carried out in a study of cytomegalovirus exposure and HLA in healthy donors. Broader study findings: Productive rates of about 90% or about 30% were seen for most TCR beta V segments in an earlier analysis. Associated with cytomegalovirus, according to the listing, were 170 or so TCR beta chains. Reported performance of the classifier showed diagnosis of cytomegalovirus status with high specificity and sensitivity.

In the PCR, 60 Vbeta and 13 Jbeta primers were used. Clones were sequenced by immunoSEQ multiplex PCR, and TCRdb holds only the in-frame ones, with some missing. In the table there are 200,000 or so clones, 70% to 90% of which are singletons. Concerning this clone: Its antigen is as yet unknown.

The donors, nominally healthy at sampling, likely had unrecorded immune exposures. CDR3 length equals 13 residues. Germline lookup yields CDR1 SQVTM and CDR2 ANQGSEA. The V gene end was trimmed by 6 bases and the J gene end by 5 bases; junction bases not matched to a gene: 5. The receptor was isolated from a human donor in good health. The rearrangement uses TRBV29-1 and TRBJ2-7, with 12 bases matching TRBD2. The sample taken for sequencing was PBMCs. The CDR3 coding sequence is TGCAGCGTCGCGACTAGCGGGAGCCACGAGCAGTACTTC. Residues: CSVATSGSHEQYF.